The 9 T cell receptor beta chains below were found in one sample sequenced in a study of blood T cell repertoires in COVID-19. Method: immunoSEQ multiplex PCR; TCRdb's copy keeps in-frame clones and lacks some. The table records about 280,000 clones, 90% of them present only once. Input material: PBMCs or T cells enriched from blood (not recorded which). Receptor source: a woman between 18 and 30 years old with acute COVID-19.

V gene TRBV7-2 combines with J gene TRBJ2-5; TRBD2 matches 8 bases. V gave up 3 bases and J gave up 4 bases; unmatched junction bases: 4. The CDR3 is made up of 14 amino acids. Germline CDR1 is SGHTA and CDR2 is FQGNSA. Written as DNA, the CDR3 is TGTGCCAGCAGCTTGTACGGGAGGGGAGAGACCCAGTACTTC. Protein sequence: CASSLYGRGETQYF.

V and J are TRBV12-2 and TRBJ1-3; no check of the table's D call, TRBD1, against the DNA was made. TRBV12-2 has pseudogene status. This CDR3 region has 16 residues. Written as DNA, the CDR3 is TGTGCAAGTCGCTCTCCGCGCGACAGGGTTGGAAACACCATATATTTT. Its protein is CASRSPRDRVGNTIYF.

The J gene is TRBJ1-1, the V gene TRBV19; D gene unclear. Trimming stripped 4 bases from V and 2 bases from J, with 11 bases between. Per the germline V gene, CDR1 is LNHDA and CDR2 is SQIVND (reference sequence). There are 14 residues in the CDR3. The DNA of the CDR3 is TGTGCCAGTAGTAAGAACAGCTATAACACTGAAGCTTTCTTT. Its protein product is CASSKNSYNTEAFF.

The V and J genes are TRBV7-6 and TRBJ2-2, with TRBD1 identical over 9 bases. This CDR3 is built from 15 residues. V was pared by 1 base and J by 4 bases, with 1 base of the junction left unmatched. CDR1 and CDR2 from the germline V gene are SGHVS and FNYEAQ. The CDR3 bases are TGTGCCAGCAGCTTAGGGACAGGGGTCACCGGGGAGCTGTTTTTT. Encoded protein: CASSLGTGVTGELFF.

This rearrangement joins TRBV30 to TRBJ2-2; 12 bases agree with TRBD1. Germline values: CDR1 GTSNPN, CDR2 SVGIG (reference sequence). This CDR3 region has 13 residues. J was trimmed by 6 bases and V by 6 bases; bases with no gene match: 2. The CDR3 spells CACRDRGPGELFF. Here the CDR3 DNA reads TGTGCCTGCCGGGACAGGGGGCCCGGGGAGCTGTTTTTT.

This CDR3 is CASSLGSGGLQETQYF. The CDR3 region has the DNA TGTGCCAGCAGCTTAGGGTCCGGCGGCCTCCAAGAGACCCAGTACTTC. The chain joins TRBV7-6 to TRBJ2-5, with unresolved D. V was trimmed by 1 base and J by 1 base, leaving 13 bases between them. The germline V gene has CDR1 SGHVS and CDR2 FNYEAQ. The CDR3 consists of 16 residues.

The chain uses TRBV6-4 and TRBJ2-3; tentatively, D is TRBD1 (5 bases). Per germline, CDR1 MRHNA and CDR2 SNTAGT. Trimming cost V 0 bases and J 1 base, with 20 bases left between them. The CDR3 runs 19 residues. CDR3 bases: TGTGCCAGCAGTGACTCGTCAATAGTAGGGGTCCGGGGCACAGATACGCAGTATTTT. Translating gives CASSDSSIVGVRGTDTQYF.

The chain uses TRBV27 and TRBJ1-5, with D uncertain. V lost 7 bases and J lost 0, with 13 bases in between. The CDR3 contains 15 residues. Per germline, CDR1 MNHEY and CDR2 SMNVEV (reference sequence). The CDR3 is CASKSGRYSNQPQHF. The CDR3 DNA follows: TGTGCCAGCAAATCCGGGAGATATAGCAATCAGCCCCAGCATTTT.

The chain combines TRBV5-1 with TRBJ2-3; perhaps TRBD1 as D (6 bases). Looked up from germline, CDR1 is SGHRS and CDR2 is YFSETQ. The germline V and J ends were trimmed by 5 bases and 3 bases, with 13 bases remaining between them. The CDR3 is 14 residues long. The CDR3: CASRGQGITDTQYF. CDR3 bases: TGCGCCAGCAGGGGGCAGGGGATAACAGATACGCAGTATTTT.